This TCR beta chain was recovered during a study of cytomegalovirus exposure and HLA in healthy donors (dated by TCRdb to 2016 to 2017). About the investigation overall: The 500 to 800 repertoires of the first cohort and the 120 or so validation repertoires were produced on the same platform, according to a later analysis. The study aimed to test whether cataloging public T cell receptors could reveal signatures of past pathogen exposure. To predict cytomegalovirus infection status, the study combined high-throughput TCR immunosequencing, statistical association of individual TCRs with disease status, and machine learning. In addition to the first cohort of 650 to 800 subjects, a separate validation cohort of under 150 different subjects was used.

From a lookup of the germline V gene, CDR1 and CDR2 are KGHSH and LQKENI. V drops 3 bases and J drops 6 bases, leaving 12 bases in between. From cysteine to phenylalanine, the CDR3 is 14 amino acids long. Of all the DNA, just the CDR3 is kept, 42 bases in frame from base 1. Turning to this clone: Its cognate antigen has yet to be identified. No per-base quality is available; no much larger clone lies one base away.

The study at large found these results: Across donors, most TCR sequences were observed very rarely, whereas some public TCRs were present in many individuals. The study listed approximately 160 TCR beta chains as associated with cytomegalovirus. Three of the identified cytomegalovirus-associated TCR beta chains were confirmed in vitro to be specific for cytomegalovirus antigens. A later analysis found that TCRs clustered in the first cohort also tended to co-occur in the 120 validation repertoires, with 94% of cluster scores above 0. The authors suggested that the approach could potentially be generalized to other disease states and immunological phenotypes. Cytomegalovirus status was reported to be diagnosed by the classifier with high specificity and sensitivity in both the original and validation cohorts. The validation cohort had no HLA typing available for a later analysis, so co-occurrence within that cohort was assessed over all 120 or so repertoires.

Separate from the roughly 700-subject first cohort, the validation cohort of about 120 subjects was the group to which the donors belonged. The library was built by means of the immunoSEQ multiplex PCR assay. As for the authors' bioinformatics: A statistical classification framework was built for diagnosing cytomegalovirus status from the catalog of TCR beta chain sequences. What TCRdb holds here is the immuneACCESS table cut down to in-frame rearrangements. Part of the clones is not present; checked against another copy, under half of the missing clones reflect an unresolved V gene, and the others are unexplained. Clonal size and the V and J genes are those of that table, whereas D and trimming came from the DNA. Present in this sample are 60,000 to 85,000 clones, approximately 96% of which were seen just once. The ten largest clonotypes hold roughly 4.7% of the sample.

This chain is built from TRBV18 and TRBJ2-1; no D gene can be assigned with confidence. This sequence originates from a woman in her late teens or twenties in good health and CMV-seropositive. Sequenced material: PBMCs. Read as DNA, the sequence is TGTGCCAGCTCACCGCCCGACGGGTCCAATGAGCAGTTCTTC. Its product reads: CASSPPDGSNEQFF.